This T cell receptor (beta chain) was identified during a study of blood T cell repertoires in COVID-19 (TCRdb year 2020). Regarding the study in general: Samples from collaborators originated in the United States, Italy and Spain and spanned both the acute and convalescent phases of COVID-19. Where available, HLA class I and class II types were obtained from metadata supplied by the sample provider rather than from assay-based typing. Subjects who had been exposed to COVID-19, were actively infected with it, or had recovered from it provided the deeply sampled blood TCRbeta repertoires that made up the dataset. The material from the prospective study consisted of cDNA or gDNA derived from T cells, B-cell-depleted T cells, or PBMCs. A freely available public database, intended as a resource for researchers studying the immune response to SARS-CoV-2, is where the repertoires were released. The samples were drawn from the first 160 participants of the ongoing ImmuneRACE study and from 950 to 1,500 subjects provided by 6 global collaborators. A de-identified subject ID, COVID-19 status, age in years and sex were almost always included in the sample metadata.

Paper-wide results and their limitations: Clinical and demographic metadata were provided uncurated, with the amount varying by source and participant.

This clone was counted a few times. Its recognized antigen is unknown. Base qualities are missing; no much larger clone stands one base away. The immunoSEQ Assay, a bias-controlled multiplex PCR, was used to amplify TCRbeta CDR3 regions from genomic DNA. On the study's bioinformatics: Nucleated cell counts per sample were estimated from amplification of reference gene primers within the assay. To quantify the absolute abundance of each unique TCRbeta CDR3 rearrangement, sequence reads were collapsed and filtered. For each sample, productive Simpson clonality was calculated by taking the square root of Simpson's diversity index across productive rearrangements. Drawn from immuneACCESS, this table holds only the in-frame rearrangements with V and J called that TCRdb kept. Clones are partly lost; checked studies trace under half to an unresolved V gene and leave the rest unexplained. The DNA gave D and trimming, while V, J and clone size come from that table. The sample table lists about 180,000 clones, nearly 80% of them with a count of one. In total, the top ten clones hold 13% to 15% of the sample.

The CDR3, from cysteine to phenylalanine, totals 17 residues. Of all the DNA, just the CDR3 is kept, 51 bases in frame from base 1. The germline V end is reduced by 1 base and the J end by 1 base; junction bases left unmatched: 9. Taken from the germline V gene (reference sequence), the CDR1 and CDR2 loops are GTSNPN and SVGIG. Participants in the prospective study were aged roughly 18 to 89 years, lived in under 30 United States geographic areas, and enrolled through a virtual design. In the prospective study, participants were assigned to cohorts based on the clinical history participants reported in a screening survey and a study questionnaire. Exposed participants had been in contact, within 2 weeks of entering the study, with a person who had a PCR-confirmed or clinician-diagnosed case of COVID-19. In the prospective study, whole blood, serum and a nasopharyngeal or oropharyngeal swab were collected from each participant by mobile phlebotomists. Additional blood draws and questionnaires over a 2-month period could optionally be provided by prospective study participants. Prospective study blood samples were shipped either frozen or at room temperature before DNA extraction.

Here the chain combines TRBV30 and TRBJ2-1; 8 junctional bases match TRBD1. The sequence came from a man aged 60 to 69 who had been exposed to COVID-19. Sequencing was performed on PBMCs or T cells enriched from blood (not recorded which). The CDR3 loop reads CAWSGGGTGLSYNEQFF. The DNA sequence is TGTGCCTGGAGTGGAGGGGGGACAGGACTATCCTACAATGAGCAGTTCTTC.